This T cell receptor beta chain was documented in a study of Ad26.COV2.S vaccination and SARS-CoV-2 variants (TCRdb year 2021). Some background on the complete study: Donors in the vaccine arm were drawn from COV1001, a phase I-IIa trial of Ad26.COV2.S in healthy adults that was multicentre, randomized, double-blind and placebo-controlled. A total of about 30 samples were included in the TCR-sequenced set, comprising roughly 20 Ad26.COV2.S vaccine recipients, 5 placebo recipients and 8 SARS-CoV-2 convalescent individuals. Investigators did not know the trial group allocation while performing experiments and assessing outcomes. Participants in the trial were split at random into five groups of five each, receiving low-dose or high-dose Ad26.COV2.S once or twice, or else placebo on both occasions. Dosing of Ad26.COV2.S was intramuscular, at either 5x10^10 or 1x10^11 viral particles, delivered as one shot or as two shots spaced 56 days apart. TCRbeta repertoire sequencing served as the tool for gauging how specific and how broad the SARS-CoV-2-reactive T cell receptors were following Ad26.COV2.S vaccination.

The CDR3 sequence holds 11 residues, the cysteine and phenylalanine included. The read is trimmed to its CDR3 DNA, 33 bases read in frame from base 1. V lost 2 bases and J lost 4 bases; the stretch between them is 3 bases long. The germline V gene provides CDR1 SGHDN and CDR2 FVKESK. TCRbeta CDR3 regions were sequenced with the immunoSEQ Assay. After extraction, genomic DNA underwent amplification by bias-controlled multiplex PCR, followed by high-throughput sequencing. Turning to the authors' computational methods: To quantify the absolute abundance of every unique TCRbeta CDR3 region, sequences were collapsed and filtered. T cell fraction was estimated by normalizing TCRbeta template counts to usable DNA, which was measured by amplifying reference genes present in all nucleated cells. Repertoire TCRs were annotated as SARS-CoV-2-specific by exact matching of V gene, CDR3 amino acid sequence and J gene to a known reactive TCR set. MIRA supplied the reference SARS-CoV-2 TCR set, which was filtered for enrichment in COVID-19-positive ImmuneCODE repertoires so that public or cross-reactive TCRs were removed. Using the MIRA antigens, annotated TCRs were further analysed by specific ORF or by position within an ORF. Depth was the summed frequency of annotated unique rearrangements, while breadth was defined as annotated unique rearrangements over total unique productive rearrangements. Group comparisons of TCR breadth used two-sided Wilcoxon rank-sum tests. In its TCRdb copy, this immuneACCESS table keeps in-frame sequences only and misses some clones. Where compared with another copy, unresolved V genes explain less than half of these, and the others have no known cause. V and J calls and clone size are as listed in that table; D and trimming were resolved from the DNA. The sample includes approximately 500,000 clones, with roughly 87% observed a single time. About 13% of the sample is taken by the ten largest.

Study-level results and caveats: The study lacked the statistical power to compare responses across vaccine doses or regimens. It was noted by the authors that total T cell responses may have been underestimated by the TCR breadth and depth analyses. Substantial breadth of spike-specific CD8+ and CD4+ T cell responses was reported after vaccination. Ad26.COV2.S recipients had higher spike-specific TCR breadth than placebo recipients (P = 0.0014). Vaccine and placebo recipients had comparable non-spike TCR breadth, which fits with the vaccine containing only spike.

The treatment or condition label corresponds to: around 19 received Ad26.COV2.S at low or high dose, single or two shots; 5 received placebo; per-sample allocation not given. Repertoires of vaccine and placebo recipients were sequenced from samples collected on day 63 after the first injection. In Cohort 1b, roughly 26 adults aged 18-55 years were enrolled at a single site in Boston, USA, between 29 July and 7 August 2020. As a vaccine, Ad26.COV2.S was a replication-incompetent adenovirus type 26 vector that expressed a prefusion-stabilized SARS-CoV-2 spike protein derived from the original Wuhan strain. Note on this clone: Its target antigen remains unknown. It has no much larger one-base neighbor in the sample; base qualities were not kept.

Recombination connected TRBV14 to TRBJ2-7, with no reliable assignment of the D segment. The source is a person aged 18-65 years who received the Ad26.COV2.S COVID-19 vaccine or a placebo. This specimen consisted of peripheral blood, obtained in a trial of Ad26.COV2.S vaccine versus placebo. This receptor has the CDR3 CASSQKYEQYF. The sequenced DNA is TGTGCCAGCAGCCAAAAGTACGAGCAGTACTTC. With the rest looked up from the reference TRBV14 and TRBJ2-7 genes rather than sequenced, the full variable domain is EAGVTQFPSHSVIEKGQTVTLRCDPISGHDNLYWYRRVMGKEIKFLLHFVKESKQDESGMPNNRFLAERTGGTYSTLKVQPAELEDSGVYFCASSQKYEQYFGPGTRLTVT.